The 5 T cell receptor beta chains in this list originate from one sample, sequenced in a study of T-cell reconstitution after alpha-beta-depleted transplantation in children (dated by TCRdb to about 2016). The receptor library was made with PCR. Sequencing used an Illumina HiSeq 2500. TCR library preparation used molecular barcoding, with unique molecular identifiers applied to normalize quantification of the TCRbeta repertoire. The raw public reads went through TCRdb reprocessing: fastp at Q25, MiXCR clone calling, in-frame beta chains kept. One record per CDR3 amino acid sequence lists the most common genes and DNA. The sample records approximately 340,000 distinct CDR3 sequences, around a tenth of which are singletons. The ten largest account for around 2.4% of the sample. The source material was PBMCs from the stem cell graft donor, sampled from the stem cell graft. Source of these receptors: a human donor who donated a stem cell graft to a child with acute lymphoblastic leukemia.

The chain recombines TRBV2 with TRBJ2-1; TRBD1 aligns across 7 bases. V lost 4 bases and J lost 8; bases outside the gene matches: 8. The length of the CDR3 is 14 residues. Looked up from germline, CDR1 is SNHLY and CDR2 is FYNNEI. The CDR3 sequence is CASSATGHVDEQFF. CDR3 nucleotides: TGTGCCAGCAGTGCGACAGGGCACGTCGATGAGCAGTTCTTC.

The chain has TRBV6-5 and TRBJ2-7, with TRBD2 matching over 7 bases. The CDR3 spans 17 residues. The ends lost 0 bases at V and 2 bases at J; junction bases unmatched: 10. Germline CDR1 reads MNHEY; CDR2 reads SVGAGI. DNA for the CDR3: TGTGCCAGCAGTTACTCGATGACCGCGGGAGCCCCCTACGAGCAGTACTTC. This encodes CASSYSMTAGAPYEQYF.

This clonotype was counted between two and nine times. The CDR3 sequence is CASSLEGTGVYEQYF. The CDR3, as DNA: TGTGCCAGCAGTTTGGAGGGGACAGGAGTATACGAGCAGTACTTC. The rearrangement links TRBV12-3 or TRBV12-4 to TRBJ2-7, with 8 bases fitting TRBD1. V was pared by 3 bases and J by 4 bases, with 8 bases of the junction left unmatched. The CDR3 is made up of 15 amino acids.

V and J are TRBV12-3 or TRBV12-4 and TRBJ1-1; D is ambiguous. This CDR3 region has 14 residues. The germline V and J ends were trimmed by 6 bases and 1 base, with 12 bases remaining between them. The CDR3 DNA is TGTGCCAGCAGCAGGACTTCCGGGAACACTGAAGCTTTCTTT. Its protein is CASSRTSGNTEAFF.

This clonotype was seen more than once but under ten times. The chain links TRBV12-5 to TRBJ2-7; 12 bases align to TRBD1. The CDR3 spans 15 residues. Germline CDR1 LGHNT, CDR2 FRNRAP. Trimming at V came to 2 bases and at J to 5 bases, leaving 4 bases not matched to a gene. The DNA of the CDR3 is TGTGCTAGTGGTTTGTCGGGACAGGGGGCAGACGAGCAGTACTTC. Its translation is CASGLSGQGADEQYF.